The next 7 T cell receptor beta chains were all read from a single sample in a study of PD-1 blockade in classical Hodgkin lymphoma. Each patient's relapse followed autologous stem cell transplantation, and brentuximab vedotin exposure varied. Isolated CD8+ T cells were derived from thawed PBMCs through magnetic negative selection. Assay: immunoSEQ multiplex PCR; the TCRdb copy retains only in-frame clones and omits some. The sample consists of 25,000 to 30,000 clones, 88% of them appearing once. This specimen consisted of CD8+ T cells from blood, obtained at baseline. The receptors shown here come from a human donor with classical Hodgkin lymphoma.

CDR3 loop: CASSQYTGSYEQYF. CDR3 bases: TGCGCCAGCAGCCAATATACGGGATCTTACGAGCAGTACTTC. The chain carries TRBV4-1 and TRBJ2-7; maybe TRBD2 (5 bases). The V and J ends lost 2 bases and 4 bases respectively, with 12 bases between them. CDR3 length: 14 amino acids. Per germline, CDR1 MGHRA and CDR2 YSYEKL.

The rearrangement joins TRBV28 to TRBJ2-3; 7 nucleotides match TRBD1. Trimming removed 6 bases from V and 2 bases from J; junction bases left unmatched: 14. Per the germline V gene, CDR1 is MDHEN and CDR2 is SYDVKM. This CDR3 has 17 residues. As DNA, the CDR3 is TGTGCCAGCAGCAAATCAACCGGGACAGCCTTCACAGATACGCAGTATTTT. Encoded protein: CASSKSTGTAFTDTQYF. The whole variable domain, remainder taken from reference TRBV28 and TRBJ2-3, is DVKVTQSSRYLVKRTGEKVFLECVQDMDHENMFWYRQDPGLGLRLIYFSYDVKMKEKGDIPEGYSVSREKKERFSLILESASTNQTSMYLCASSKSTGTAFTDTQYFGPGTRLTVL.

The chain has TRBV5-4 and TRBJ2-7, with TRBD2 identical over 9 bases. CDR3 length: 15 amino acids. Trimming took 3 bases from V and 4 from J; bases not matched to a gene: 8. Germline lookup yields CDR1 SGHNT and CDR2 YYREEE (reference sequence). The CDR3 reads CASSSPREGRYEQYF. The CDR3 DNA follows: TGTGCCAGCAGCTCTCCGCGGGAGGGCCGATACGAGCAGTACTTC.

The V and J genes are TRBV7-9 and TRBJ1-1, with D possibly TRBD1 on 5 matching bases. Looked up from germline, CDR1 is SEHNR and CDR2 is FQNEAQ (reference sequence). CDR3 length: 11 residues. The V gene lost 10 bases and the J gene lost 8 bases, with 14 bases spanning the gap. This CDR3 reads CATPTATEAFF. The DNA for the CDR3 is TGTGCCACCCCGACAGCAACAGAAGCTTTCTTT.

This chain links TRBV7-9 with TRBJ2-3; TRBD2 matches 12 bases. Germline CDR1 and CDR2: SEHNR and FQNEAQ (reference sequence). This CDR3 is built from 16 residues. The trim removed 4 bases at V and 3 bases at J, leaving 5 bases unmatched. The CDR3 region has the DNA TGTGCCAGCAGCTCCCTAGCGGGAGGGAAGACAGATACGCAGTATTTT. Translated, it gives CASSSLAGGKTDTQYF.

This clone was detected a few times. The CDR3, as DNA: TGCGCCAGCAGTCTTACCGCCAGGGGCTATCACGAGCAGTACTTC. This encodes CASSLTARGYHEQYF. V and J are TRBV5-1 and TRBJ2-7; perhaps TRBD1 as D (6 bases). The CDR3 sequence is 15 residues long. Germline CDR1 SGHRS, CDR2 YFSETQ. V was clipped by 5 bases and J by 5 bases, with 20 bases between them.

This clone came up a few times. This chain connects TRBV27 to TRBJ1-2; a weak D match, TRBD1 (5 bases). The CDR3 is 15 residues long. The germline CDR1 and CDR2 sequences are MNHEY and SMNVEV (reference sequence). Trimming shortened V by 7 bases and J by 4 bases, and 19 bases separated the two germline ends. CDR3 loop: CASTNTRGGVYGYTF. The CDR3 DNA reads as TGTGCCAGCACCAACACCCGGGGCGGGGTCTATGGCTACACCTTC.